This T cell receptor beta chain is drawn from a study of T cells after yellow fever vaccination. Study findings and constraints: Shared CD4/CD8 clonotypes were a small share, likely from convergent recombination. The study noted that FACS-sorted repertoires could contain abundant clonotypes contaminating from the bulk population. A large majority of primary-vaccination clones showed up again after the booster (approximately 95% CD4, roughly 88% CD8).

This clonotype was counted many times. Its cognate antigen is unknown. TCRdb used MiXCR to reprocess the 5' RACE reads, holding one entry per CDR3 protein. The sample consists of about 50,000 distinct CDR3 sequences, more than 5.5% of them appearing once. The receptor comes from a young man who received the YFV17D yellow fever vaccine. The sample in question was CD8+ T cells sorted from PBMCs, obtained on the day of the first yellow fever vaccination.

The CDR3 sequence: CASSLSGKGNQPQHF. The CDR3 DNA reads as TGTGCCAGCAGTTTATCAGGGAAGGGCAATCAGCCCCAGCATTTT. This chain uses TRBV28 with TRBJ1-5; D is perhaps TRBD1 (5 bases). Germline lookup yields CDR1 MDHEN and CDR2 SYDVKM. V was pared by 1 base and J by 2 bases, with 9 bases between. The CDR3 is made up of 15 amino acids.